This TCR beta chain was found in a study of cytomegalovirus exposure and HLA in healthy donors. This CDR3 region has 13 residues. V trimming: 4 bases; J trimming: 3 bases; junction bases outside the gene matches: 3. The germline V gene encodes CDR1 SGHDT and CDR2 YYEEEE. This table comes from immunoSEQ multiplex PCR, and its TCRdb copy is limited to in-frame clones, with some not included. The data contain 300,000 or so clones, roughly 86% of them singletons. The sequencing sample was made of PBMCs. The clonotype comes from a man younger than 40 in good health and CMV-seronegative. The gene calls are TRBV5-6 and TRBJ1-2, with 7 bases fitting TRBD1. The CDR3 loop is CASSTTGDYGYTF. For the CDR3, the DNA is TGTGCCAGCAGCACAACAGGGGACTATGGCTACACCTTC.